The TCR beta chain described here comes from a study of human T cells and chemical hapten exposure. Study context: Enrolled patients were predominantly female and had alopecia areata, totalis or universalis.

The time point is: pre-sensitization, week 0. Treatment specified: therapeutic diphenylcyclopropenone sensitization with weekly scalp DPC. Germline V gene lookup returns CDR1 MNHEY and CDR2 SMNVEV (reference sequence). The CDR3 runs 14 residues. V lost 3 bases, J lost 4 bases, and 10 bases lay in between. Individual cDNA molecules in this library carried unique molecular identifiers. Original data processing: There were a median of around 97,000 TCRs per sample, with a range from about 20,000 to 700,000. TCRdb passed the RACE reads through MiXCR, listing each CDR3 protein once. The V and J calls reflect TCRdb's pipeline rather than the authors' work. The table includes roughly 250,000 distinct CDR3 sequences, about 8.6% detected once.

The source material was whole blood, sampled in connection with sensitization to the hapten diphenylcyclopropenone (DPC). The chain is built from TRBV27 and TRBJ1-5; a possible D gene is TRBD1 (5 bases). The source of this sequence is a woman aged 40 to 50 with alopecia areata. Some clones in this sample may be carry-over from other donors' samples. CDR3 region: CASSFQQANQPQHF. CDR3 bases: TGTGCCAGCAGTTTTCAACAGGCGAATCAGCCCCAGCATTTT.